Here is one TCR beta chain with its context. Its antigen is as yet unknown. Trimming left V 2 bases short and J 6 bases short, with 24 bases between. The germline V gene encodes CDR1 SGHRS and CDR2 YFSETQ. The CDR3 is 18 residues long. Generated by immunoSEQ multiplex PCR, the TCRdb table keeps only in-frame clones and is missing some. This sample has about 92,000 clones, with approximately 90% found just once. The sample originates from a study of T cell responses to AZD1222 COVID-19 vaccine. The study, taken as a whole, reports: Regions 160-218 and 743-854 held dominance among vaccine-associated CD4 TCRs, which spanned spike. Spike-specific TCRs gained breadth and depth after people received two AZD1222 doses. Targeting of unmutated variant regions was reportedly seen in nearly half of spike-specific TCRs.

The source is an adult in good health. The sample in question was peripheral blood, obtained on day 0 of AZD1222 vaccination. V and J are TRBV5-1 and TRBJ2-1, with TRBD1 as a possible D gene (5 bases). The CDR3 region is CASSLSRVRDVLGNEQFF. The CDR3 DNA reads as TGCGCCAGCAGCTTATCCAGGGTCAGGGATGTGCTGGGCAATGAGCAGTTCTTC. Full variable domain (rest looked up from reference TRBV5-1 and TRBJ2-1): KAGVTQTPRYLIKTRGQQVTLSCSPISGHRSVSWYQQTPGQGLQFLFEYFSETQRNKGNFPGRFSGRQFSNSRSEMNVSTLELGDSALYLCASSLSRVRDVLGNEQFFGPGTRLTVL.